Reported below is one TCR beta chain. This specimen belongs to a study of blood T cell repertoires in COVID-19. This table comes from immunoSEQ multiplex PCR, and its TCRdb copy is limited to in-frame clones, with some not included. This table holds approximately 300,000 clones, roughly 87% found once. The CDR3 length is 13 residues. Germline trimming cut 6 bases from V and 9 bases from J; bases unmatched to any gene: 4. Sequenced: PBMCs or T cells enriched from blood (not recorded which). This TCR derives from a woman between 25 and 40 years old who had recovered from COVID-19. The genes are TRBV12-3 or TRBV12-4 and TRBJ1-6; 8 nucleotides align to TRBD1. The CDR3 DNA follows: TGTGCCAGCAGACAGGGGGATGTTTCACCCCTCCACTTT. The encoded protein is CASRQGDVSPLHF.